Presented here are 29 T cell receptor beta chains from one specimen sequenced in a study of CD8 T cells in Susac syndrome. With random hexamers, roughly 0.45 to 1 ug RNA was reverse transcribed. From the immunoSEQ multiplex PCR reads, TCRdb called clonotypes with MiXCR, one entry per CDR3 protein. Altogether 400,000 to 550,000 distinct CDR3 sequences are present, around 83% being singletons, with the ten largest covering approximately 0.11%. Sequenced material: CD8+ T cells from PBMCs. The receptors were sampled from a human donor with multiple sclerosis.

The chain employs TRBV27 and TRBJ2-3; D remains unclear. Germline values: CDR1 MNHEY, CDR2 SMNVEV (reference sequence). The V gene lost 3 bases and the J gene lost 2 bases, with 6 bases spanning the gap. The CDR3 runs 13 residues. The CDR3 here is CASSFVTTDTQYF. As DNA, the CDR3 is TGTGCCAGCAGTTTTGTAACCACAGATACGCAGTATTTT.

The chain joins TRBV5-6 to TRBJ2-1; 13 bases are a match to TRBD2. This CDR3 contains 15 residues. Losses at the gene ends were 7 bases for V and 4 bases for J; bases not matched to a gene: 5. Per the germline V gene, CDR1 is SGHDT and CDR2 is YYEEEE. Here the CDR3 reads CASAWGLAGYNEQFF. CDR3 nucleotide sequence: TGTGCCAGCGCCTGGGGACTAGCGGGATACAATGAGCAGTTCTTC.

The rearrangement links TRBV20-1 to TRBJ1-5; D gene uncertain. This CDR3 is 17 amino acids long. Germline CDR1 reads DFQATT; CDR2 reads SNEGSKA (reference sequence). V was pared by 0 bases and J by 6 bases, with 21 bases between. In DNA, the CDR3 is TGCAGTGCTAGAGACCTTTGGGGTGAACAGTTCTCTCAGCCCCAGCATTTT. It encodes CSARDLWGEQFSQPQHF.

This chain uses TRBV14 with TRBJ2-1; 13 bases are a match to TRBD2. CDR1 and CDR2 (germline): SGHDN, FVKESK. This CDR3 contains 16 residues. Trimming at V came to 5 bases and at J to 2 bases, leaving 3 bases not matched to a gene. CDR3 nucleotides: TGTGCCAGCAGCTTCGGACTAGCGGGGGCCTACAATGAGCAGTTCTTC. It specifies CASSFGLAGAYNEQFF.

The CDR3 loop reads CSAIGLVLGEQFF. The CDR3 DNA reads as TGCAGTGCTATCGGCCTAGTTCTTGGTGAGCAGTTCTTC. This rearrangement joins TRBV20-1 to TRBJ2-1; D ambiguous. CDR1 and CDR2 from the germline V gene are DFQATT and SNEGSKA (reference sequence). Trimming pared 4 bases from V and 9 bases from J, leaving 16 bases between. The CDR3 is 13 residues long.

V and J are TRBV12-3 or TRBV12-4 and TRBJ2-2, with TRBD1 matching over 7 bases. This CDR3 spans 15 amino acids. Trimming cost V 6 bases and J 3 bases; bases outside gene matches: 7. CDR3 sequence reads: CASSLGQSYTGELFF. The CDR3 DNA is TGTGCCAGCAGCCTGGGACAGTCTTACACCGGGGAGCTGTTTTTT.

This clonotype showed up just once. The gene calls are TRBV7-9 and TRBJ1-1; D remains ambiguous. The CDR3 contains 13 residues. The V gene's germline CDR1 is SEHNR and CDR2 FQNEAQ (reference sequence). Trimming took off 7 bases at V and 7 bases at J, with 16 bases between the two ends. CDR3 in amino acids: CASNLKVGSEAFF. The CDR3 nucleotides read TGTGCCAGCAACCTAAAAGTAGGGAGTGAAGCTTTCTTT.

This chain uses TRBV11-2 with TRBJ2-7, with TRBD2 matching 9 bases. Germline trimming cut 2 bases from V and 3 bases from J; bases unmatched to any gene: 8. In germline, CDR1 is SGHAT, CDR2 FQNNGV. The CDR3 runs 16 residues. The CDR3 sequence: CASSLWGASGIYEQYF. CDR3 in DNA: TGTGCCAGCAGCTTATGGGGGGCTAGCGGGATCTACGAGCAGTACTTC.

The chain uses TRBV28 and TRBJ2-3; tentatively, D is TRBD1 or TRBD2 (5 bases each). From germline, CDR1 is MDHEN and CDR2 SYDVKM. The V end lost 6 bases, the J end lost 2 bases, and 30 bases lay between the germline ends. There are 20 residues in the CDR3. The CDR3 loop is CASSRLVLAVRGGATDTQYF. Written as DNA, the CDR3 is TGTGCCAGCAGCCGCCTCGTTCTAGCCGTTAGAGGTGGGGCCACAGATACGCAGTATTTT.

This chain joins TRBV5-1 and TRBJ2-2; maybe TRBD2 (5 bases). Trimming cost V 0 bases and J 4 bases, with 10 bases left between them. Germline V gene lookup returns CDR1 SGHRS and CDR2 YFSETQ. CDR3 length equals 15 residues. This CDR3 reads CASSLEGEGTGELFF. For the CDR3, the DNA is TGCGCCAGCAGCTTGGAGGGAGAAGGCACCGGGGAGCTGTTTTTT.

The chain joins TRBV4-1 to TRBJ2-7; 8 bases align to TRBD2. After removal of 0 bases from V and 3 bases from J, the junction contained 4 bases not matched to a gene. Germline V gene data show CDR1 as MGHRA and CDR2 as YSYEKL. The CDR3 length is 15 residues. The CDR3 loop reads CASSQDWAGGYEQYF. CDR3 sequence (DNA): TGCGCCAGCAGCCAAGATTGGGCGGGAGGCTACGAGCAGTACTTC.

The chain recombines TRBV3-1 with TRBJ2-1; no clear D gene. The germline CDR1 and CDR2 sequences are LGHDT and YNNKEL (reference sequence). The CDR3 is made up of 15 amino acids. The V end lost 1 base, the J end lost 4 bases, and 11 bases lay between the germline ends. The CDR3 region is CASSQVTYPYNEQFF. The CDR3 nucleotides are TGTGCCAGCAGCCAAGTAACCTACCCTTACAATGAGCAGTTCTTC.

The DNA for the CDR3 is TGTGCCACCCAACAGGGGAGGAACACTGAAGCTTTCTTT. Protein: CATQQGRNTEAFF. The chain couples TRBV15 to TRBJ1-1, with 7 bases fitting TRBD1. This CDR3 spans 13 amino acids. Germline V gene lookup returns CDR1 LNHNV and CDR2 YYDKDF (reference sequence). V gave up 8 bases and J gave up 1 base; unmatched junction bases: 4.

This chain links TRBV5-6 with TRBJ2-7; 9 nucleotides match TRBD1. The CDR3 contains 15 residues. Unmatched junction bases numbered 4, after V lost 3 bases and J lost 0 bases. Germline V gives CDR1 SGHDT, CDR2 YYEEEE. The CDR3, as DNA: TGTGCCAGCAGCTGGGGGGACAGGGCCTCCTACGAGCAGTACTTC. Its translation: CASSWGDRASYEQYF. The whole variable domain, filled in from reference TRBV5-6 and TRBJ2-7, reads DAGVTQSPTHLIKTRGQQVTLRCSPKSGHDTVSWYQQALGQGPQFIFQYYEEEERQRGNFPDRFSGHQFPNYSSELNVNALLLGDSALYLCASSWGDRASYEQYFGPGTRLTVT.

The chain is built from TRBV4-2 and TRBJ2-2; TRBD2 matches at 9 bases. This CDR3 contains 17 residues. Germline loops: CDR1 LGHNA, CDR2 YNFKEQ. V lost 0 bases and J lost 0; bases outside the gene matches: 2. CDR3 nucleotides: TGTGCCAGCAGCCAAGAGGGCGGGAGGGCGAACACCGGGGAGCTGTTTTTT. Encoded protein: CASSQEGGRANTGELFF.

V and J are TRBV4-1 and TRBJ2-7; possibly TRBD1 for D (5 bases). Trimming left V 1 base short and J 9 bases short, with 10 bases between. Looked up from germline, CDR1 is MGHRA and CDR2 is YSYEKL. The CDR3 covers 12 residues. CDR3 sequence reads: CASSQVGAPQYF. The CDR3 nucleotides read TGCGCCAGCAGCCAAGTAGGGGCGCCGCAGTACTTC.

This sequence joins TRBV4-2 and TRBJ1-3, with 8 nucleotides matching TRBD1. Trimming at V came to 5 bases and at J to 4 bases, leaving 10 bases not matched to a gene. Germline CDR1 LGHNA, CDR2 YNFKEQ. CDR3 length equals 16 residues. CDR3 protein: CASSTPGRGPGNTIYF. CDR3 sequence (DNA): TGTGCCAGCAGCACCCCGGGCAGGGGGCCGGGAAACACCATATATTTT.

The rearrangement uses TRBV27 and TRBJ2-7; no definite D call. Trimming shortened V by 6 bases and J by 0 bases, and 6 bases separated the two germline ends. Germline CDR1 MNHEY, CDR2 SMNVEV (reference sequence). The CDR3 is 12 amino acids. CDR3 sequence: CASSPFSYEQYF. The CDR3 DNA reads as TGTGCCAGCAGCCCCTTCTCCTACGAGCAGTACTTC.

This clonotype appeared a few times. The gene calls are TRBV6-5 and TRBJ2-7; a weak D match, TRBD2 (6 bases). Looked up from germline, CDR1 is MNHEY and CDR2 is SVGAGI. Trimming removed 4 bases from V and 4 bases from J, with 11 bases in between. There are 13 residues in the CDR3. The CDR3 nucleotides are TGTGCCAGCAGTTTGGGGGGTGATTACGAGCAGTACTTC. Its protein is CASSLGGDYEQYF.

In this sample, this clonotype turned up once. The chain couples TRBV19 to TRBJ2-3; 7 nucleotides match TRBD1. The V gene's germline CDR1 is LNHDA and CDR2 SQIVND (reference sequence). CDR3 size: 16 residues. V shed 5 bases and J 2 bases; nucleotides not matched to a gene: 10. The CDR3 protein is CASSPRDSASTDTQYF. As DNA, the CDR3 is TGTGCCAGTAGTCCCCGGGACAGCGCATCCACAGATACGCAGTATTTT.

J is TRBJ2-5 and V is TRBV5-4, with 9 bases that match TRBD2. Trimming cost V 1 base and J 5 bases; bases outside gene matches: 3. Germline loops: CDR1 SGHNT, CDR2 YYREEE (reference sequence). The CDR3 is 14 residues long. As DNA, the CDR3 is TGTGCCAGCAGCTTGAGCGGGGGGAGGGAGACCCAGTACTTC. This sequence encodes CASSLSGGRETQYF.

This chain links TRBV5-1 with TRBJ1-1; D is uncertain. The germline V gene has CDR1 SGHRS and CDR2 YFSETQ. With 1 base removed from V and 2 bases from J, the gap between germline ends came to 9 bases. CDR3 length: 14 residues. The CDR3 DNA is TGCGCCAGCAGCTTGCAGGCAAGTAACACTGAAGCTTTCTTT. Translation gives CASSLQASNTEAFF.

The chain employs TRBV6-1 and TRBJ2-7, with D tentatively TRBD2 (5 bases). Germline V gene data show CDR1 as MNHNS and CDR2 as SASEGT. The germline V and J ends were trimmed by 6 bases and 6 bases, with 15 bases remaining between them. The CDR3 is made up of 13 amino acids. The CDR3, as DNA: TGTGCCAGCAGGGACGGGGTCCTTGGCGAGCAGTACTTC. Amino acid sequence: CASRDGVLGEQYF.

V is TRBV3-1 and J is TRBJ1-4; D is unresolved. There are 16 residues in the CDR3. Trimming removed 0 bases from V and 0 bases from J, with 8 bases in between. Germline V CDR1 and CDR2: LGHDT, YNNKEL (reference sequence). CDR3 sequence reads: CASSQDLSSTNEKLFF. In DNA, the CDR3 is TGTGCCAGCAGCCAAGATCTATCCTCAACTAATGAAAAACTGTTTTTT.

This clonotype was counted only a few times. V and J are TRBV7-9 and TRBJ2-4; 7 bases agree with TRBD1. V lost 5 bases, J lost 7 bases, and 8 bases stayed unmatched. Per germline, CDR1 SEHNR and CDR2 FQNEAQ (reference sequence). The length of the CDR3 is 14 residues. The CDR3 sequence is CASSGRQGLNIQYF. CDR3 nucleotides: TGTGCCAGCAGCGGAAGACAGGGTTTGAACATTCAGTACTTC.

This sequence joins TRBV27 and TRBJ2-3; TRBD2 matches at 16 bases. Trimming at V came to 4 bases and at J to 6 bases, leaving 1 base not matched to a gene. The germline gives CDR1 MNHEY, CDR2 SMNVEV (reference sequence). This CDR3 region has 15 residues. This chain's CDR3 is CASSWGLAGGDTQYF. The CDR3 DNA reads TGTGCCAGCAGTTGGGGACTAGCGGGAGGGGATACGCAGTATTTT.

The chain is built from TRBV20-1 and TRBJ2-1; 7 nucleotides line up with TRBD2. The CDR3 consists of 13 residues. From germline, CDR1 is DFQATT and CDR2 SNEGSKA (reference sequence). The ends lost 3 bases at V and 8 bases at J; junction bases unmatched: 7. The CDR3 DNA is TGCAGTGCTAGGGCTATGGGAGGGCATGAGCAGTTCTTC. It specifies CSARAMGGHEQFF.

V is TRBV6-5 and J is TRBJ1-4; TRBD1 aligns across 10 bases. CDR1 and CDR2 (germline): MNHEY, SVGAGI. This CDR3 spans 14 amino acids. After removal of 5 bases from V and 8 bases from J, the junction contained 5 bases not matched to a gene. The CDR3 here is CASSPGTGDEKLFF. As DNA, the CDR3 is TGTGCCAGCAGTCCTGGGACAGGGGACGAAAAACTGTTTTTT.

The J gene is TRBJ2-1, the V gene TRBV29-1; D possibly corresponds to TRBD2 (6 bases). Per germline, CDR1 SQVTM and CDR2 ANQGSEA. The V end was cut by 1 base, the J end by 7 bases, with 17 bases between. The CDR3 length is 15 residues. The CDR3 bases are TGCAGCGTTGAAGCTAATGAACTAGCTGTTAATGAGCAGTTCTTC. Translating gives CSVEANELAVNEQFF.